These 14 T cell receptor beta chains were sequenced from one sample in a study of T-cell reconstitution after alpha-beta-depleted transplantation in children. Unique molecular identifiers were incorporated during preparation of the TCRbeta library. TCRdb ran MiXCR on the PCR reads and lists one entry per CDR3 protein. The repertoire holds about 440,000 distinct CDR3 sequences, with around two fifths as singletons. This material consisted of PBMCs, taken before TCRalphabeta/CD19-depleted stem cell transplant. Every receptor here comes from a girl aged 2 to 10 with aplastic anemia, due to receive a stem cell transplant.

This chain connects TRBV11-2 to TRBJ1-5, with no clear D. This CDR3 has 14 residues. In germline, CDR1 is SGHAT, CDR2 FQNNGV. The ends were cut back, 1 base at V and 7 bases at J, with 11 bases in the middle. CDR3 region: CASSLGTSTQPQHF. The CDR3 DNA reads TGTGCCAGCAGCTTAGGAACCTCGACCCAGCCCCAGCATTTT.

The rearrangement links TRBV20-1 to TRBJ2-3; 13 positions match TRBD2. Per germline, CDR1 DFQATT and CDR2 SNEGSKA (reference sequence). J was trimmed by 7 bases and V by 2 bases; bases with no gene match: 9. CDR3 length: 16 residues. CDR3 region: CSARKPGLAGPNTQYF. The CDR3 DNA reads TGCAGTGCTAGAAAACCGGGACTAGCGGGACCCAATACGCAGTATTTT.

This clonotype showed up just once. V is TRBV5-1 and J is TRBJ1-6; no reliable D call. V lost 1 base and J 9 bases, leaving 11 bases between the germline ends. The CDR3 has 14 residues. Germline V lookup: CDR1 SGHRS, CDR2 YFSETQ. The CDR3: CASSLSTGFSPLHF. CDR3 DNA: TGCGCCAGCAGCTTGTCTACCGGGTTTTCACCCCTCCACTTT.

The chain joins TRBV4-1 to TRBJ2-3; perhaps TRBD2 as D (6 bases). V lost 6 bases to trimming and J lost 0 bases, with 13 bases between them. The CDR3 contains 15 residues. Germline V gives CDR1 MGHRA, CDR2 YSYEKL. CDR3 in DNA: TGCGCCAGCAGGGGGACTGAAACTAGCACAGATACGCAGTATTTT. It yields the protein CASRGTETSTDTQYF.

This clonotype was detected many times. The gene calls are TRBV4-1 and TRBJ2-7, with 8 bases matching TRBD2. The CDR3 is 15 amino acids. The J segment lost 6 bases and the V segment lost 1 base, leaving 8 bases of the junction unmatched. Per the germline V gene, CDR1 is MGHRA and CDR2 is YSYEKL. The CDR3 loop reads CASSQGVGRAAEQYF. CDR3 nucleotides: TGCGCCAGCAGCCAAGGGGTCGGGAGGGCTGCCGAGCAGTACTTC.

The chain has TRBV28 and TRBJ2-2, with a weak D call TRBD2 (6 bases). The CDR3 contains 15 residues. Germline V gene lookup returns CDR1 MDHEN and CDR2 SYDVKM. V lost 4 bases and J lost 1, with 10 bases in between. In DNA form, the CDR3 reads TGTGCCAGCAGTTCCCGGGACTTGAACACCGGGGAGCTGTTTTTT. It codes for CASSSRDLNTGELFF.

The V gene is TRBV20-1, the J gene TRBJ2-3; 12 nucleotides agree with TRBD2. The CDR3 totals 15 residues. Trimming at V came to 2 bases and at J to 3 bases, leaving 3 bases not matched to a gene. Germline V CDR1 and CDR2: DFQATT, SNEGSKA (reference sequence). The CDR3 nucleotides read TGCAGTGCTAGAACGACTAGCGGGGGTACAGATACGCAGTATTTT. Encoded protein: CSARTTSGGTDTQYF.

The chain links TRBV5-6 to TRBJ2-7, with no clear D. Germline V gives CDR1 SGHDT, CDR2 YYEEEE. Deletions cut 2 bases from V and 6 bases from J, with 9 bases between. The CDR3 runs 12 residues. DNA for the CDR3: TGTGCCAGCAGCTTTGGACGATCCGAGCAGTACTTC. This sequence encodes CASSFGRSEQYF.

Turning to this clonotype: Mismatch with germline at one junction end may stem from a read error. The gene calls are TRBV7-7 and TRBJ1-3; D is ambiguous. Germline loops: CDR1 SSHAT, CDR2 FNYEAQ (reference sequence). This CDR3 is built from 14 residues. CDR3 sequence: CASSPSSLESTIYF. The CDR3 DNA reads as TGTGCTAGCAGCCCGTCCTCTCTGGAAAGCACCATATATTTT.

The sample holds one count of this clonotype. Being one base from a much bigger clone, this may be a read error. The chain joins TRBV10-1 to TRBJ2-3; D is ambiguous. Per the germline V gene, CDR1 is WNHNN and CDR2 is SYGVQD (reference sequence). This CDR3 has 14 amino acids. The CDR3 DNA is TGCGCCAGCAGTGAGTCTCGTAGCACAGATACGCAGAATTTT. Translation: CASSESRSTDTQNF.

The V and J genes are TRBV20-1 and TRBJ1-1, with D perhaps matching TRBD1 (6 bases). The germline V gene has CDR1 DFQATT and CDR2 SNEGSKA (reference sequence). V was clipped by 6 bases and J by 6 bases, with 17 bases between them. This CDR3 has 13 amino acids. CDR3 coding DNA: TGCAGTGCCCCCATGATGGGGGCGGCTGAAGCTTTCTTT. Translating it yields CSAPMMGAAEAFF.

This clonotype has just a few counts. The chain couples TRBV20-1 to TRBJ2-4, with 7 bases aligning to TRBD2. The CDR3 is 14 amino acids. After removal of 1 base from V and 6 bases from J, the junction contained 6 bases not matched to a gene. Germline V gives CDR1 DFQATT, CDR2 SNEGSKA (reference sequence). The CDR3 reads CSARGAGAGNIQYF. CDR3 DNA sequence: TGCAGTGCTAGAGGGGCGGGAGCGGGAAACATTCAGTACTTC.

This clonotype showed up just a few times. The J gene is TRBJ2-5, the V gene TRBV20-1; TRBD2 aligns across 10 bases. Germline assignment: CDR1 DFQATT and CDR2 SNEGSKA (reference sequence). The CDR3 is 16 amino acids. With V trimmed by 0 bases and J by 3 bases, 7 bases remained unmatched. CDR3 coding DNA: TGCAGTGCTAGAGATCCGATTCTAGCGGGGGAAGAGACCCAGTACTTC. Amino acids: CSARDPILAGEETQYF.

The CDR3 reads CALVGERDNTGELFF. The CDR3 DNA is TGTGCCCTAGTTGGGGAGCGGGACAACACCGGGGAGCTGTTTTTT. The J gene is TRBJ2-2, the V gene TRBV7-9; 7 bases agree with TRBD2. CDR1 SEHNR and CDR2 FQNEAQ come from the germline V gene (reference sequence). The ends lost 11 bases at V and 2 bases at J; junction bases unmatched: 11. This CDR3 spans 15 amino acids.